What follows describes a single T cell receptor beta chain. No antigen is known for it. Unmatched junction bases numbered 6, after V lost 6 bases and J lost 2 bases. Germline V CDR1 and CDR2: ENHRY, SYGVKD. The CDR3 extends over 14 amino acids. Measured with immunoSEQ multiplex PCR; TCRdb has only the in-frame clones, and not every one. The sample yields about 8,900 clones, 93% seen once. These data originate in a study of T cell clonotyping in hematopoietic cell transplantation. Study findings and constraints: Graft donor and pretransplant recipient Inverse Simpson Index values predicted broader posttransplant TCR diversity. After transplant, recipient diversity fell while pathologically expanded clonotypes grew through day 180. At the given depth, recipient repertoires were over 95% de novo clonotypes.

Samples: about 28 days before transplant, then days 30, 100 and 180 after. V is TRBV10-3 and J is TRBJ2-5; 7 bases fit TRBD2. This receptor was taken from a male patient aged 45-60 years who had an allogeneic stem cell transplant from a related donor, so T cells may come from the graft donor. Some clones in this sample may be carry-over from other donors' samples. Source: PBMCs, taken 100 days after allogeneic stem cell transplant. The CDR3 DNA reads TGTGCCATCAGCAGAGCGGGGATACAAGAGACCCAGTACTTC. It is translated as CAISRAGIQETQYF.